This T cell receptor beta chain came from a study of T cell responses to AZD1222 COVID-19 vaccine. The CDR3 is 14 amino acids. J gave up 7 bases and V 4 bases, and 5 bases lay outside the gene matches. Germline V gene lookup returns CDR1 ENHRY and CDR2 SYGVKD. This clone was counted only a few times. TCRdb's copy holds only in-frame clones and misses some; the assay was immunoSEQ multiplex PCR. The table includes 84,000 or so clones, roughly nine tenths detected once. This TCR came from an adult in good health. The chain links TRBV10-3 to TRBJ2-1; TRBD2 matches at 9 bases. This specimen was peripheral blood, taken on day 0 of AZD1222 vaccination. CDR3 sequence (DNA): TGTGCCATCAGTGTGTCTAGCGGGATGAATGAGCAGTTCTTC. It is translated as CAISVSSGMNEQFF.